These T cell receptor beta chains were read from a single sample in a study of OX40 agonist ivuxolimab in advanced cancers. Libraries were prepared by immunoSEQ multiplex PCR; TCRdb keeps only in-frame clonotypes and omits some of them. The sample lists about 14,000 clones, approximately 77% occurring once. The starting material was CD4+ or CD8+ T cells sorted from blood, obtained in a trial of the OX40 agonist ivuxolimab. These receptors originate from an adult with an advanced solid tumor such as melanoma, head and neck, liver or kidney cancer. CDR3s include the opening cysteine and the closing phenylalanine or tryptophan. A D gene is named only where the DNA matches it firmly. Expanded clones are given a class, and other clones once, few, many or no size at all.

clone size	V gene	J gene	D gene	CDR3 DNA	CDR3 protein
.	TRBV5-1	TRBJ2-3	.	TGCGCCAGCAGCTTGTCAACAGATACGCAGTATTTT	CASSLSTDTQYF
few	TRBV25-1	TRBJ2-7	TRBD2	TGTGCCAGCAGTCCGCGGGGGGGCGACGAGCAGTACTTC	CASSPRGGDEQYF
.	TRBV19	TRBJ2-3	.	TGTGCCAGTAGTATACCGGGCCGCACAGATACGCAGTATTTT	CASSIPGRTDTQYF
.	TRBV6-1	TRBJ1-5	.	TGTGCCAGCAGTGAAGACGTGGGGGTCGGCAATCAGCCCCAGCATTTT	CASSEDVGVGNQPQHF
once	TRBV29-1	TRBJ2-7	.	TGCAGCGTTGAGTCAGGGACGGGGTACGAGCAGTACTTC	CSVESGTGYEQYF
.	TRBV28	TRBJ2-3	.	TGTGCCAGCAGTTTGGATACGCAGTATTTT	CASSLDTQYF
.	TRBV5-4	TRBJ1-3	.	TGTGCCAGCAGCTTGGAAACGGTCGGAAACACCATATATTTT	CASSLETVGNTIYF
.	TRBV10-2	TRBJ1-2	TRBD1	TGCGCCAGCAGTGGTTACAGGGGGCTTTGGGGCTACACCTTC	CASSGYRGLWGYTF
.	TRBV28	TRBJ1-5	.	TGTGCTCTGAGGGACGGGAGCAATCAGCCCCAGCATTTT	CALRDGSNQPQHF
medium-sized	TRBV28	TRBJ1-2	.	TGTGCCAGCAGTTTAATAGCCTATGGCTACACCTTC	CASSLIAYGYTF
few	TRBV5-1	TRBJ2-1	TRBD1	TGCGCCACCTCCCCGGCAGGGGGCCCCTACAATGAGCAGTTCTTC	CATSPAGGPYNEQFF
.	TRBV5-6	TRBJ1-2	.	TGTGCCAGCAGCTTTTGGGGAGCGAACTATGGCTACACCTTC	CASSFWGANYGYTF
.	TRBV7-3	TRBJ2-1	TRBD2	TGTGCCAGCTCTAAACTAGCGGGAGGCAATGAGCAGTTCTTC	CASSKLAGGNEQFF
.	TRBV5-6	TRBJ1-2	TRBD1	TGTGCCAGCAGCCCGGACAGGGGCCCCCTGGGCTACACCTTC	CASSPDRGPLGYTF
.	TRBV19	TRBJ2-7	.	TGTGCCAGTAGTATAGGAAACTCCGGGACGGCCTTTTACGAGCAGTACTTC	CASSIGNSGTAFYEQYF
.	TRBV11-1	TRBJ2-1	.	TGTGCCAGCAGCTTAATGGTAGGGAATGAGCAGTTCTTC	CASSLMVGNEQFF
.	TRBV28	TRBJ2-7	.	TGTGCCAGCAGTCCGGGACACAACTACGAGCAGTACTTC	CASSPGHNYEQYF
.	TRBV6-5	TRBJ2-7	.	TGTGCCAGCAGTTACGTGGAAAGCTCCTACGAGCAGTACTTC	CASSYVESSYEQYF
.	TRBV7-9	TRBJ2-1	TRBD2	TGTGCCAGCAGCCGGGAGGGGGACCCGGTTCAGCAGTTCTTC	CASSREGDPVQQFF
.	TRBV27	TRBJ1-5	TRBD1	TGTGCCAGCAGTTTTAGGACAGGGGGCAATCAGCCCCAGCATTTT	CASSFRTGGNQPQHF
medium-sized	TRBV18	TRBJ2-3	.	TGTGCCAGCTCACGGGAAGTCAGCACAGATACGCAGTATTTT	CASSREVSTDTQYF
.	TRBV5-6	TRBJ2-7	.	TGTGCCAGCAGCTTGGGATGGGGCGGGCTTGGGGAGCAGTACTTC	CASSLGWGGLGEQYF
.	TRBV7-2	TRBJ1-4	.	TGTGCCAGCAGCTTAGTTAATGAAAAACTGTTTTTT	CASSLVNEKLFF